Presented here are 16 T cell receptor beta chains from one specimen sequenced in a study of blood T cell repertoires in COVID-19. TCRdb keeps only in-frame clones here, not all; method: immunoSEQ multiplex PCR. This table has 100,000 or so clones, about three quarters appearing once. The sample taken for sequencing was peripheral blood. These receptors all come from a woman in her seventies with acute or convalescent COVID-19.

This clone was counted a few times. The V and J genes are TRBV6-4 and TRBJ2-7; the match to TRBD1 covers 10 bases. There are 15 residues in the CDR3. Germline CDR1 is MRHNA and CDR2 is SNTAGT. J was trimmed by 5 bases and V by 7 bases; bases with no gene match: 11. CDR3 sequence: CASIAPDRGTNEQYF. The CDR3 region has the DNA TGTGCCAGCATTGCCCCGGACAGGGGGACTAACGAGCAGTACTTC.

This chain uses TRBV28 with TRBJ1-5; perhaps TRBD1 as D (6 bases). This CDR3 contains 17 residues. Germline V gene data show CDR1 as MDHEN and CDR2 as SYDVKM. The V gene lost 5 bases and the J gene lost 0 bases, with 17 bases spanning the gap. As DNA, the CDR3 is TGTGCCAGCAGTCGAGTGAGGGGGACGGATAGCAATCAGCCCCAGCATTTT. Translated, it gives CASSRVRGTDSNQPQHF.

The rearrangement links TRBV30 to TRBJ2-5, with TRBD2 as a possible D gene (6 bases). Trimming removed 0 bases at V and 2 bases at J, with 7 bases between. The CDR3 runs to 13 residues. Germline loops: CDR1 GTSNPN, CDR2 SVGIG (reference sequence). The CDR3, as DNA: TGTGCCTGGAGTGTTCGGGGGCAAGAGACCCAGTACTTC. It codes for CAWSVRGQETQYF. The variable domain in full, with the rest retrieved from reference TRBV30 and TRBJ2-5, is SQTIHQWPATLVQPVGSPLSLECTVEGTSNPNLYWYRQAAGRGLQLLFYSVGIGQISSEVPQNLSASRPQDRQFILSSKKLLLSDSGFYLCAWSVRGQETQYFGPGTRLLVL.

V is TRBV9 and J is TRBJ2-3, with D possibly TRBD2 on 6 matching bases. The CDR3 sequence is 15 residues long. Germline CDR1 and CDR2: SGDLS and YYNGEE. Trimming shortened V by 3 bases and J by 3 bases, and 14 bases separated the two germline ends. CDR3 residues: CASSAGLPETDTQYF. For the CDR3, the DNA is TGTGCCAGCAGCGCAGGACTACCCGAAACAGATACGCAGTATTTT. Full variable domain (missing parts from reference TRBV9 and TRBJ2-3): DSGVTQTPKHLITATGQRVTLRCSPRSGDLSVYWYQQSLDQGLQFLIQYYNGEERAKGNILERFSAQQFPDLHSELNLSSLELGDSALYFCASSAGLPETDTQYFGPGTRLTVL.

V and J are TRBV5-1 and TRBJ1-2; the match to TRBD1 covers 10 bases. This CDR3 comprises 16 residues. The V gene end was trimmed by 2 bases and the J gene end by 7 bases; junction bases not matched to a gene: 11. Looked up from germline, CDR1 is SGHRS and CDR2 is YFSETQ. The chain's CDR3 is CASSFGTGVPLSGYTF. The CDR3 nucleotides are TGCGCCAGCAGCTTTGGGACAGGGGTCCCCCTGAGTGGCTACACCTTC.

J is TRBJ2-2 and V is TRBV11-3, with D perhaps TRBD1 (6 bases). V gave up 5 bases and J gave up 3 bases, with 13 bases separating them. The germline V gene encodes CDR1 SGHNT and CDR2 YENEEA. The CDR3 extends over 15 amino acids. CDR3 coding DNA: TGTGCCAGCAGCCCAGGGGCCTCGGACACCGGGGAGCTGTTTTTT. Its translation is CASSPGASDTGELFF.

CDR3 sequence: CASSLAGTIMYSSYEQYF. CDR3 nucleotides: TGTGCCAGCAGCTTAGCGGGGACTATTATGTACAGCTCCTACGAGCAGTACTTC. The chain employs TRBV7-7 and TRBJ2-7, with 7 nucleotides matching TRBD2. V gave up 0 bases and J gave up 0 bases; unmatched junction bases: 11. The CDR3 consists of 18 residues. Germline V gene sequence: CDR1 SSHAT, CDR2 FNYEAQ (reference sequence).

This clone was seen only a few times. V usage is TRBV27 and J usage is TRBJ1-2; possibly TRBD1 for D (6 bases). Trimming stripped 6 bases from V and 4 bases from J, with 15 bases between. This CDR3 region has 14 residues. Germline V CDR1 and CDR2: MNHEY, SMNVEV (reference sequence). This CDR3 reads CASSLRPGVYGYTF. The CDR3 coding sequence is TGTGCCAGCAGCCTTCGACCAGGGGTCTATGGCTACACCTTC.

CDR3 in amino acids: CASSLPGQGYGYTF. Here the CDR3 DNA reads TGTGCCAGCAGCTTACCTGGCCAGGGCTATGGCTACACCTTC. The V and J genes are TRBV7-9 and TRBJ1-2, with D maybe TRBD1 (5 bases). CDR1 is SEHNR, CDR2 FQNEAQ, per germline (reference sequence). The CDR3 runs to 14 residues. V was pared by 2 bases and J by 4 bases, with 11 bases between.

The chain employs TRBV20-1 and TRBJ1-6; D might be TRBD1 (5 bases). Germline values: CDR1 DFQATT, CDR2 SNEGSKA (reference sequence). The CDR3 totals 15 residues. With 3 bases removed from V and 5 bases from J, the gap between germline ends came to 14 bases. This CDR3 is CSASATQGNNSPLHF. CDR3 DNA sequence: TGCAGTGCTAGTGCAACTCAGGGAAATAATTCACCCCTCCACTTT.

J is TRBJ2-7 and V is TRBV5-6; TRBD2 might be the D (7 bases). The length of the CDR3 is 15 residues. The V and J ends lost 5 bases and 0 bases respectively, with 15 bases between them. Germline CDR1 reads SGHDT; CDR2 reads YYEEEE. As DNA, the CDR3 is TGTGCCAGCAGAGCTCTAGCGGACAGCTCCTACGAGCAGTACTTC. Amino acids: CASRALADSSYEQYF.

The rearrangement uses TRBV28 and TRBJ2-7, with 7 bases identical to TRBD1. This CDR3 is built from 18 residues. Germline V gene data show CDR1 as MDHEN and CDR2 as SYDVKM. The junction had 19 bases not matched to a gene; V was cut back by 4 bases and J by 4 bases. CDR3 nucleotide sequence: TGTGCCAGCAGTTCCCATCATATTAGACAGGGTAAGATGTACGAGCAGTACTTC. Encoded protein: CASSSHHIRQGKMYEQYF.

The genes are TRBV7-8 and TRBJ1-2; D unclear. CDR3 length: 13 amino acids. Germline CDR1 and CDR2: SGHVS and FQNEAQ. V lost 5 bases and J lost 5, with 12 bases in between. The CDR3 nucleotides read TGTGCCAGCAGCCGAGGGCAGAATTATGGCTACACCTTC. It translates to CASSRGQNYGYTF.

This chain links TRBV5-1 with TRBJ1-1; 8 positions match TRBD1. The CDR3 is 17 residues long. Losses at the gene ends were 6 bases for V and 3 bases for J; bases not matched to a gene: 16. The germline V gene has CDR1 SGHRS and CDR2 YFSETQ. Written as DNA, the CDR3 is TGCGCCAGCACTCGCAAGGCCAGGGGGCTGGAGGACACTGAAGCTTTCTTT. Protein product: CASTRKARGLEDTEAFF.

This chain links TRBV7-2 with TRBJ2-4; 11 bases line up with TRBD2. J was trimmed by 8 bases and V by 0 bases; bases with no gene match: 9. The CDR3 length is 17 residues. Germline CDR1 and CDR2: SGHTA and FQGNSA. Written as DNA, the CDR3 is TGTGCCAGCAGCTTAGCACTAGCGGGGGAACGACGGTACATTCAGTACTTC. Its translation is CASSLALAGERRYIQYF.

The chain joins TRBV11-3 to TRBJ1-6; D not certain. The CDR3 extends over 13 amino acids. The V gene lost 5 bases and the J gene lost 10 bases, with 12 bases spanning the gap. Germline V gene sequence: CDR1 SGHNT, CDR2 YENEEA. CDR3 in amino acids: CASSVTRLSPLHF. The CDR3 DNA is TGTGCCAGCAGCGTAACGCGGCTCTCACCCCTCCACTTT.